A selection of T cell receptor beta chains follows, all from one sample in a study of OX40 agonist ivuxolimab in advanced cancers. Generated by immunoSEQ multiplex PCR, the TCRdb table keeps only in-frame clones and is missing some. This table holds approximately 60,000 clones, 85% to 95% found once. This material consisted of CD4+ or CD8+ T cells sorted from blood, taken in a trial of the OX40 agonist ivuxolimab. The receptor source for this set is an adult with an advanced solid tumor such as melanoma, head and neck, liver or kidney cancer. Each CDR3 is given with its conserved first and last residue.

>TRBV7-6|15
CASSLSPQPQETQYF
>TRBV5-1|14
CASSMEQGYYGYTF
>TRBV6-6|12
CAISARTDTQYF
>TRBV10-3|16
CAISDPGDRASNEQYF
>TRBV9|13
CASSPSGGGEQYF
>TRBV18|12
CASSRLDTEAFF
>TRBV6-5|13
CASSYLRGNEQFF
>TRBV19|12
CASRWGNTEAFF
>TRBV7-8|16
CASSPWDFEISYEQYF
>TRBV28|15
CASRFTSEVTDTQYF
>TRBV13|14
CASSPTQKPYEQYF
>TRBV2|14
CASSDRPVTREQYF
>TRBV7-6|14
CASSSRTGLGEQYF
>TRBV4-1|14
CASSQEYGEAEAFF
>TRBV11-2|16
CASSLVRTSGSYEQYF
>TRBV7-9|17
CASSLNEAGPNTGELFF
>TRBV7-9|15
CASSLVGGSGTEAFF
>TRBV7-2|17
CASSLVWSSSYNSPLHF
>TRBV7-6|15
CASSQADRTNTEAFF
>TRBV27|12
CASRGSTDTQYF
>TRBV2|14
CASSETLGTDTQYF
>TRBV4-1|14
CASALGLGQETQYF
>TRBV11-2|14
CASTSGAYYNEQFF
>TRBV4-1|16
CASSHFGRDGDYEQYF
>TRBV9|14
CASSVGGERTEAFF
>TRBV4-2|15
CASGSSGREIYEQYF
>TRBV7-2|15
CASSFLADRTDTQYF
>TRBV6-5|15
CASSQLGSWNTEAFF
>TRBV19|14
CASSIGPDRAEAFF
>TRBV27|14
CATRFPSGTGELFF
>TRBV5-6|15
CASSFSGVNTGELFF
>TRBV18|14
CASSPDYGANEQYF
>TRBV7-9|15
CASSSRDRGPYEQYF
>TRBV27|14
CASSFIGTVDGYTF
>TRBV7-9|15
CASSATGLVENIQYF
>TRBV4-1|15
CASSQDREANYGYTF
>TRBV5-6|14
CASSVGGNPDTQYF
>TRBV6-5|13
CASSYMGGGEAFF
>TRBV9|13
CASSPGGPAEQFF
>TRBV11-2|14
CAESTGSSGNTIYF
>TRBV7-9|16
CASSLAGQGPLGEQYF
>TRBV7-6|13
CASSPPLPAGQFF